This T cell receptor (beta chain) emerged from a study of radiotherapy plus CTLA-4 blockade in lung cancer. Study-level points and caveats: Tumor-derived TCR clones expanded in blood after radiotherapy plus ipilimumab.

About this clone: Its antigen is unidentified.

TCRdb's copy holds only in-frame clones and misses some; the assay was immunoSEQ multiplex PCR. In the table there are 75,000 to 100,000 clones, 80% to 90% of which are singletons. Ipilimumab CTLA-4 blockade and focal radiation were given to patients with chemo-refractory metastatic non-small-cell lung cancer. This CDR3 region has 16 residues. Germline lookup yields CDR1 SGDLS and CDR2 YYNGEE. V was trimmed by 0 bases and J by 4 bases, leaving 13 bases between them. The chain has TRBV9 and TRBJ2-2; tentatively, D is TRBD1 (5 bases). The material sequenced was peripheral blood, taken from a patient treated with radiotherapy plus ipilimumab. The receptor was isolated from a human donor with non-small cell lung cancer that progressed on radiotherapy plus ipilimumab. CDR3 amino acids: CASSVATGRATGELFF. Written as DNA, the CDR3 is TGTGCCAGCAGCGTAGCTACCGGCAGGGCCACCGGGGAGCTGTTTTTT.